This T cell receptor beta chain was sequenced in a study of blood T cell repertoires in COVID-19 (dated by TCRdb to about 2020). Concerning the study at large: Collaborator samples came from the United States, Italy and Spain and covered acute and convalescent phases of COVID-19. The prospective study material was composed of cDNA or gDNA derived from T cells, B-cell-depleted T cells, or PBMCs. Subjects who had been exposed to COVID-19, were actively infected with it, or had recovered from it provided the deeply sampled blood TCRbeta repertoires that made up the dataset. A freely available public database, intended as a resource for researchers studying the immune response to SARS-CoV-2, is where the repertoires were released. The samples were drawn from two sources: the first 160 participants of the ongoing ImmuneRACE study, and fewer than 1,500 subjects contributed by 6 global collaborators. Sample metadata almost always included a de-identified subject ID, COVID-19 status, age in years and sex. HLA class I and class II types, where available, came from metadata supplied by the sample provider rather than from assay-based typing. The research as a whole found: The quantity of clinical and demographic metadata differed by source and by participant and was supplied without curation.

As concerns this clone: Which antigen it targets is not known. No much larger clone is present one base from it, and per-base qualities are unavailable.

Each collaborating institution followed its own protocols to collect whole blood in K2EDTA tubes. For TCRbeta analysis, collaborator samples were shipped as frozen whole blood, as isolated PBMCs, or as DNA extracted from either sample type. TCRbeta CDR3 regions were amplified from genomic DNA using the immunoSEQ Assay, a bias-controlled multiplex PCR. Per the original workflow: The number of nucleated cells in each sample was estimated from the amplification of reference gene primers within the assay. To quantify the absolute abundance of each unique TCRbeta CDR3 rearrangement, sequence reads were collapsed and filtered. For each sample, productive Simpson clonality was calculated as the square root of Simpson's diversity index across productive rearrangements. The immuneACCESS repertoire file appears here via TCRdb, limited to in-frame rearrangements. These files lack a portion of the clones; in checked studies, under half of the deficit traces to unresolved V genes, and the cause of the others is not known. The D gene and trimming were derived from the DNA, and the V and J assignments and clone size from that table. The sample table contains about 310,000 clones; only one count was recorded for roughly 84% of them. 1% of the sample lies in the top ten.

Material: peripheral blood. This receptor was identified in a man aged 45-60 years with active or convalescent COVID-19.

The sequenced DNA is TGTGCCAGCAGTTTGTCCTCTAGGAATTCACCCCTCCACTTT. This codes for CASSLSSRNSPLHF. The chain was built from TRBV28 and TRBJ1-6; the D gene assignment is ambiguous. Trimming costs V 3 bases and J 7 bases, and their ends lie 10 bases apart. The CDR3 starts with the cysteine, ends with the phenylalanine, and has 14 residues. The DNA shown is the 42-base CDR3, in frame from base 1. Looking up the germline V gene yields CDR1 MDHEN and CDR2 SYDVKM.